This TCR beta chain was recovered during a study of regulatory T cells in long-lasting Graves disease. Findings and caveats of the study: Patients with persistent disease shared around 2,700 public clonotypes, outpacing the roughly 1,000 shared by new patients.

Time point denoted: persistent/refractory GD, antithyroid drugs over 5 years with positive TRAb. Isolated PBMC RNA provided the starting material for the TCR library. Combining iRepertoire HTBI primers with Arm-PCR of CDR3 regions, the authors built TCR beta libraries. In the authors' methods: Among the samples, 60 or so TRBV and some 13 TRBJ segments were identified. TCRdb redid the calling of the multiplex PCR reads with MiXCR, one entry per CDR3 protein. The V and J calls and clone size come from TCRdb's table, not from the authors' own analysis. Of roughly 400,000 distinct CDR3 sequences in the sample, around 20% were seen once. Concerning this clonotype itself: Its antigen remains unknown.

The CDR3 is 16 residues long. The germline CDR1 and CDR2 sequences are MNHEY and SVGEGT. V was trimmed by 5 bases and J by 3 bases, leaving 18 bases between them. This sequence was found in a female donor with Graves disease. V and J are TRBV6-2 or TRBV6-3 and TRBJ2-3, with D possibly TRBD2 on 6 matching bases. This material consisted of peripheral blood mononuclear cells (PBMCs), taken when the disease was refractory, from a patient treated with antithyroid drugs. The CDR3 sequence is CASSTYFGSGTDTQYF. The CDR3 bases are TGTGCCAGCAGTACCTACTTCGGGAGCGGGACAGATACGCAGTATTTT.